The 8 T cell receptor beta chains reported below all come from one sample, sequenced in a study of patients and donors after allogeneic stem cell transplantation. In TCRdb, the RT-PCR reads were re-called with MiXCR into one record per CDR3 protein. The data contain approximately 150,000 distinct CDR3 sequences, approximately 40% of them singletons. Material for sequencing was blood, either unsorted or a sorted T cell fraction (not recorded which). The receptor set was obtained from a human donor who was either an allogeneic HSCT recipient or a stem cell or donor lymphocyte infusion donor (not recorded which). It is not recorded whose cells these are; they may come from a transplant donor.

This clonotype was seen more than once but under ten times. The V and J genes are TRBV6-5 and TRBJ1-2, with 8 bases aligning to TRBD1. V lost 6 bases, J lost 5 bases, and 11 bases stayed unmatched. CDR1 MNHEY and CDR2 SVGAGI come from the germline V gene. This CDR3 has 15 residues. This CDR3 reads CASRQPGQDIYGYTF. In nucleotides, the CDR3 is TGTGCCAGCAGACAACCGGGACAGGATATTTATGGCTACACCTTC.

CDR3 protein: CSASNWVLSSYEQYF. CDR3 coding DNA: TGCAGTGCCTCTAACTGGGTCCTGAGCTCCTACGAGCAGTACTTC. This chain connects TRBV20-1 to TRBJ2-7; no definite D call. Germline V gives CDR1 DFQATT, CDR2 SNEGSKA (reference sequence). The CDR3 spans 15 residues. The V and J ends lost 6 bases and 0 bases respectively, with 18 bases between them.

The genes are TRBV6-6 and TRBJ2-5, with D possibly being TRBD1 (6 bases). The CDR3 runs 14 residues. Trimming cost V 6 bases and J 5 bases, with 16 bases left between them. Germline-derived CDR1 and CDR2 are MNHNY and SVGAGI (reference sequence). CDR3 DNA sequence: TGTGCCAGCAGCCCTATACAGGGTGGCGAGACCCAGTACTTC. Encoded protein: CASSPIQGGETQYF.

The V and J genes are TRBV12-3 or TRBV12-4 and TRBJ1-4; 9 bases map to TRBD1. The CDR3 has 14 amino acids. V dropped 3 bases and J dropped 6; count of bases not matched to a gene: 2. CDR3 in amino acids: CASSFRDRDEKLFF. CDR3 DNA sequence: TGTGCCAGCAGTTTCCGGGACAGGGATGAAAAACTGTTTTTT.

V is TRBV4-3 and J is TRBJ2-1; tentatively, D is TRBD2 (5 bases). The CDR3 is 15 residues long. Deletions cut 4 bases from V and 9 bases from J, with 19 bases between. Germline V lookup: CDR1 LGHNA, CDR2 YSLEER. The DNA of the CDR3 is TGCGCCAGCAGCCCGGATGAGGGTTATAATGGTGAGCAGTTCTTC. Protein sequence: CASSPDEGYNGEQFF.

This chain connects TRBV20-1 to TRBJ1-2, with D unresolved. Germline V gives CDR1 DFQATT, CDR2 SNEGSKA (reference sequence). CDR3 length: 12 amino acids. The ends were cut back, 4 bases at V and 2 bases at J, with 8 bases in the middle. CDR3 DNA: TGCAGTGCTACTGGAGGGAACTATGGCTACACCTTC. Its translation is CSATGGNYGYTF.

This chain links TRBV24-1 with TRBJ1-5; D is undetermined. Trimming removed 3 bases at V and 6 bases at J, with 8 bases between. Germline V CDR1 and CDR2: KGHDR, SFDVKD. This CDR3 spans 13 amino acids. CDR3 region: CATSDPIGQPQHF. DNA for the CDR3: TGTGCCACCAGTGATCCTATAGGTCAGCCCCAGCATTTT.

This clonotype turned up a few times. The chain links TRBV12-3 or TRBV12-4 to TRBJ1-1; perhaps TRBD1 as D (5 bases). The CDR3 sequence is 15 residues long. V was pared by 2 bases and J by 0 bases, with 10 bases between. The CDR3 is CASSLWGAMNTEAFF. CDR3 in DNA: TGTGCCAGCAGTTTATGGGGCGCCATGAACACTGAAGCTTTCTTT.